This note documents a single TCR beta chain sequence. Its antigen is not identified. This entry is derived from a study of cytomegalovirus exposure and HLA in healthy donors. Study-level findings and limits: Using the classifier, cytomegalovirus status was reportedly diagnosed with high specificity and sensitivity. The authors enumerated roughly 160 TCR beta chains as linked to cytomegalovirus.

With 0 bases removed from V and 6 bases from J, the gap between germline ends came to 11 bases. In germline, CDR1 is MNHNY, CDR2 SVGAGI (reference sequence). The CDR3 is made up of 14 amino acids. Profiled with immunoSEQ multiplex PCR; TCRdb holds only in-frame clones, not every one. The sample records some 330,000 clones, 70% to 90% being singletons. The TCR sequence derives from a woman younger than 30 in good health and CMV-seronegative. The V and J genes are TRBV6-6 and TRBJ1-2, with D possibly TRBD1 on 6 matching bases. Sequenced material: PBMCs. The CDR3 loop reads CASSYSQGINGYTF. For the CDR3, the DNA is TGTGCCAGCAGTTACTCACAGGGAATAAATGGCTACACCTTC.